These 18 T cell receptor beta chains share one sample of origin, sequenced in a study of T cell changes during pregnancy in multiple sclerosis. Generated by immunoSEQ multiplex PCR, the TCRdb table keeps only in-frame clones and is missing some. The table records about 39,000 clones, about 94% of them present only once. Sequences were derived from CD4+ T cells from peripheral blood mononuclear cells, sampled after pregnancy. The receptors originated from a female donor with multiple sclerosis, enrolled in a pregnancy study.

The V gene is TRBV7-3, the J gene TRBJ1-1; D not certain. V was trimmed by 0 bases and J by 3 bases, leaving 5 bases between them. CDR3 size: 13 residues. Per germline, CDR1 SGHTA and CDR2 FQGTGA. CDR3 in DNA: TGTGCCAGCAGCTTAACCCCGGACACTGAAGCTTTCTTT. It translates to CASSLTPDTEAFF.

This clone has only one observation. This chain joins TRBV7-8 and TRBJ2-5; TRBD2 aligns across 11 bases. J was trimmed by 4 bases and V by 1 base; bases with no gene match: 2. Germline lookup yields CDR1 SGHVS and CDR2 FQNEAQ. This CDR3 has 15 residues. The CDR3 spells CASSLVGLAGETQYF. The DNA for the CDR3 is TGTGCCAGCAGCTTAGTCGGACTAGCGGGAGAGACCCAGTACTTC.

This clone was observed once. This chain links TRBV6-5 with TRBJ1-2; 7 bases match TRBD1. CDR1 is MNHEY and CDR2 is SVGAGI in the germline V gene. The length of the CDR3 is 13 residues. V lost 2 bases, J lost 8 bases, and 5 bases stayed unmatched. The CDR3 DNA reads TGTGCCAGCAGTTACGACAGGGTACGGGGCTACACCTTC. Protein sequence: CASSYDRVRGYTF.

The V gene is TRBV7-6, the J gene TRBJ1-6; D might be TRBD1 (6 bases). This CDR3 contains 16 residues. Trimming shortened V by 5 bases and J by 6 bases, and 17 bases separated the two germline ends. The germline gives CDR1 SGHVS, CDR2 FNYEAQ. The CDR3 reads CASSPVSGAPNSPLHF. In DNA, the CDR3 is TGTGCCAGCAGCCCCGTATCAGGGGCTCCTAATTCACCCCTCCACTTT. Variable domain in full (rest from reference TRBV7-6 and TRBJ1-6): GAGVSQSPRYKVTKRGQDVALRCDPISGHVSLYWYRQALGQGPEFLTYFNYEAQQDKSGLPNDRFSAERPEGSISTLTIQRTEQRDSAMYRCASSPVSGAPNSPLHFGNGTRLTVT.

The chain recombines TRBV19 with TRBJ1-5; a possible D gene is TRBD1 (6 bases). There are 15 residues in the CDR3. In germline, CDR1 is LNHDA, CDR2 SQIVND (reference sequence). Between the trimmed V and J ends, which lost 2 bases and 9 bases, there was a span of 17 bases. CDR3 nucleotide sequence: TGTGCCAGTAGTATAATTTTACAGGGTGGATCGCCCCAGCATTTT. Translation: CASSIILQGGSPQHF.

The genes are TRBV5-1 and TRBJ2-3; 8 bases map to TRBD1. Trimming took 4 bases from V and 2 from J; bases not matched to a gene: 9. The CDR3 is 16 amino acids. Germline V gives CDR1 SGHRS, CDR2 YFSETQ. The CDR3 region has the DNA TGCGCCAGCAGCAATCTAGGACAGGGACACACAGATACGCAGTATTTT. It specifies CASSNLGQGHTDTQYF.

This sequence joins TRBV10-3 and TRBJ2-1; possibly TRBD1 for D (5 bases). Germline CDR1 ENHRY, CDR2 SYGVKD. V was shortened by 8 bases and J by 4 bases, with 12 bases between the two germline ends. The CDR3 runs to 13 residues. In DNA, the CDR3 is TGTGCCATCTCTCTCGACAGTTACAATGAGCAGTTCTTC. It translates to CAISLDSYNEQFF.

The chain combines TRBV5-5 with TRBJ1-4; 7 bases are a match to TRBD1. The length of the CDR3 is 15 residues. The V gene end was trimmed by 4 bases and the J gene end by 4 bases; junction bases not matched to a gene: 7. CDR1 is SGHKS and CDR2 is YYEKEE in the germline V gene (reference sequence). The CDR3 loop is CASSPSGTVNEKLFF. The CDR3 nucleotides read TGTGCCAGCAGCCCCTCCGGGACAGTTAATGAAAAACTGTTTTTT. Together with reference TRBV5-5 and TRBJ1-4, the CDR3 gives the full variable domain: DAGVTQSPTHLIKTRGQQVTLRCSPISGHKSVSWYQQVLGQGPQFIFQYYEKEERGRGNFPDRFSARQFPNYSSELNVNALLLGDSALYLCASSPSGTVNEKLFFGSGTQLSVL.

CDR3 in amino acids: CATSRDGGNNEQFF. The CDR3 DNA reads as TGTGCCACCAGCAGAGATGGGGGCAACAATGAGCAGTTCTTC. The chain links TRBV15 to TRBJ2-1; D is possibly TRBD1 (6 bases). Germline lookup yields CDR1 LNHNV and CDR2 YYDKDF (reference sequence). The CDR3 extends over 14 amino acids. V was shortened by 0 bases and J by 5 bases, with 8 bases between the two germline ends.

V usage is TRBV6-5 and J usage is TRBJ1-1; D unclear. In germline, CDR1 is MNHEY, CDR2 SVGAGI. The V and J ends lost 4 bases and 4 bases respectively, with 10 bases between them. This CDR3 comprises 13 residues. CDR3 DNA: TGTGCCAGCAGTTTAGAGGGTGCCACTGAAGCTTTCTTT. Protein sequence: CASSLEGATEAFF.

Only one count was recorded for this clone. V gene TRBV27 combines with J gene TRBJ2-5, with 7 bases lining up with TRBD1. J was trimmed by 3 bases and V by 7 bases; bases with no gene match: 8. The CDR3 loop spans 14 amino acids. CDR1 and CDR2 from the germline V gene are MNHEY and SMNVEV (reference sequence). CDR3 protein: CASKSQGREETQYF. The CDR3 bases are TGTGCCAGCAAGTCACAGGGGCGGGAAGAGACCCAGTACTTC.

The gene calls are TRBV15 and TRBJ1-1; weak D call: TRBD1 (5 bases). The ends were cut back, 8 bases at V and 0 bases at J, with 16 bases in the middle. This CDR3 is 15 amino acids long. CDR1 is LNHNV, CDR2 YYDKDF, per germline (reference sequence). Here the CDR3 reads CATFLPGGMNTEAFF. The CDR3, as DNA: TGTGCCACCTTCCTCCCGGGGGGAATGAACACTGAAGCTTTCTTT. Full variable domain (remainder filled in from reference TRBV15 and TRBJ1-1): DAMVIQNPRYQVTQFGKPVTLSCSQTLNHNVMYWYQQKSSQAPKLLFHYYDKDFNNEADTPDNFQSRRPNTSFCFLDIRSPGLGDTAMYLCATFLPGGMNTEAFFGQGTRLTVV.

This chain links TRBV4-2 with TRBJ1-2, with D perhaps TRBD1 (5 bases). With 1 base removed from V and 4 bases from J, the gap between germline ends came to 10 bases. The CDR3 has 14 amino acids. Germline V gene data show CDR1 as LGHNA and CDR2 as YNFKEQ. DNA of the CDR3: TGTGCCAGCAGCCAAGTGGAGACAGTCTATGGCTACACCTTC. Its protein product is CASSQVETVYGYTF.

CDR3 coding DNA: TGTGCCAGCAGCCCTTTAGGGAGGGACTATGGCTACACCTTC. Protein: CASSPLGRDYGYTF. The chain couples TRBV5-4 to TRBJ1-2; D unclear. The length of the CDR3 is 14 residues. Trimming took 4 bases from V and 3 from J, leaving 13 bases between them. Germline loops: CDR1 SGHNT, CDR2 YYREEE (reference sequence). Complete variable domain (other parts from reference TRBV5-4 and TRBJ1-2): ETGVTQSPTHLIKTRGQQVTLRCSSQSGHNTVSWYQQALGQGPQFIFQYYREEENGRGNFPPRFSGLQFPNYSSELNVNALELDDSALYLCASSPLGRDYGYTFGSGTRLTVV.

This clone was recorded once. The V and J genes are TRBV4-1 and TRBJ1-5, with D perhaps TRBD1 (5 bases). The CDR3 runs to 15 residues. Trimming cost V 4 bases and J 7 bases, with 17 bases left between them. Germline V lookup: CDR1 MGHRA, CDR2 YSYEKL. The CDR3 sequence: CASSREVGVGQPQHF. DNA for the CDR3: TGCGCCAGCAGCCGAGAGGTAGGGGTCGGGCAGCCCCAGCATTTT.

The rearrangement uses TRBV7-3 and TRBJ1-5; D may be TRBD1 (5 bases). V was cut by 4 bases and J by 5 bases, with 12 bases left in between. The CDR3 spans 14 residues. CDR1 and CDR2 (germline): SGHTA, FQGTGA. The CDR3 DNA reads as TGTGCCAGCAGCTCGAGACAGAATTATCAGCCCCAGCATTTT. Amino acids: CASSSRQNYQPQHF.

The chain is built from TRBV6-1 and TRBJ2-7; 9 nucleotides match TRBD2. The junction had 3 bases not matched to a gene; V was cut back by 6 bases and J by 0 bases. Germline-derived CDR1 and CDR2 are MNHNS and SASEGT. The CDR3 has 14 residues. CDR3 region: CASSQRGDSYEQYF. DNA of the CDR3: TGTGCCAGCAGCCAGCGGGGGGACTCCTACGAGCAGTACTTC.

The CDR3 DNA reads TGTGCCAGCAGTGATGGGACTTACCAAGAGACCCAGTACTTC. Translated: CASSDGTYQETQYF. The gene calls are TRBV2 and TRBJ2-5, with D possibly TRBD2 on 6 matching bases. The CDR3 is 14 residues long. Per germline, CDR1 SNHLY and CDR2 FYNNEI. The V gene lost 3 bases and the J gene lost 0 bases, with 8 bases spanning the gap.